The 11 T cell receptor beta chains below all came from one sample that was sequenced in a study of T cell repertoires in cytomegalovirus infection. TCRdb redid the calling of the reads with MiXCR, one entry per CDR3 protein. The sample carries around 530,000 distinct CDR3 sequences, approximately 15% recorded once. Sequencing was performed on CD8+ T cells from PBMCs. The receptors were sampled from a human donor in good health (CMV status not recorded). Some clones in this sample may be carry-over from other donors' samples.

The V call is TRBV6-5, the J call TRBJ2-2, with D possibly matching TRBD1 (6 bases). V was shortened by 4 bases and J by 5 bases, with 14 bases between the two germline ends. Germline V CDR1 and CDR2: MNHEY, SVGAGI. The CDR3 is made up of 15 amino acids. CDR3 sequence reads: CASSSHQGKTGELFF. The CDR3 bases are TGTGCCAGCAGTTCCCACCAGGGGAAAACCGGGGAGCTGTTTTTT.

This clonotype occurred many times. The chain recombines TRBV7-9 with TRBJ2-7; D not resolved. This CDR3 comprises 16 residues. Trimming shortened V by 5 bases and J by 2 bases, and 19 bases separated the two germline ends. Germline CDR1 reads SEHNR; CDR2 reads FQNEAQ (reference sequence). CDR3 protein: CASSQTDGLDPYEQYF. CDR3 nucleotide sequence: TGTGCCAGCAGCCAAACGGACGGCTTGGATCCCTACGAGCAGTACTTC.

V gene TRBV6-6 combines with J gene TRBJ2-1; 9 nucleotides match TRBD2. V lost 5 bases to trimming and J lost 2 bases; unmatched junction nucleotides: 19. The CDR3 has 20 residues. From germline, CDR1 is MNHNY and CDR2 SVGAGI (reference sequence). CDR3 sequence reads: CASSHPRLAEPPPTYNEQFF. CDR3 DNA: TGTGCCAGCAGTCACCCCAGACTAGCGGAACCACCACCAACCTACAATGAGCAGTTCTTC.

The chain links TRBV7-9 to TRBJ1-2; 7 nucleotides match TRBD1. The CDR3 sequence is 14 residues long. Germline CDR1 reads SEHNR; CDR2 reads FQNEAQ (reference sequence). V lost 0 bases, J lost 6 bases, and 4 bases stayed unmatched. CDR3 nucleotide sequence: TGTGCCAGCAGCTTAGCGCTGACAGGGAATGGCTACACCTTC. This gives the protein CASSLALTGNGYTF.

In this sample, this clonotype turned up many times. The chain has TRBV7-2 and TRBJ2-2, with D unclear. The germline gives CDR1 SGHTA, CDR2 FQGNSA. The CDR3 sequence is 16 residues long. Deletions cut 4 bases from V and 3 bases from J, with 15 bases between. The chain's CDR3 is CASSSEVRPHTGELFF. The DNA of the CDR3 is TGTGCCAGCAGCTCTGAAGTAAGGCCCCACACCGGGGAGCTGTTTTTT. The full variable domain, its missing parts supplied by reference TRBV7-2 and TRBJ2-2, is GAGVSQSPSNKVTEKGKDVELRCDPISGHTALYWYRQSLGQGLEFLIYFQGNSAPDKSGLPSDRFSAERTGGSVSTLTIQRTQQEDSAVYLCASSSEVRPHTGELFFGEGSRLTVL.

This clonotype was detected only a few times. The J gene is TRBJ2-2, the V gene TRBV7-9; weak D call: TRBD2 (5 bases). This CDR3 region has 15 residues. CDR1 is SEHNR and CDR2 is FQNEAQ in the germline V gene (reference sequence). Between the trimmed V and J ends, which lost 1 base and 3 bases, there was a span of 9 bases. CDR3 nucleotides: TGTGCCAGCAGCTTAGTAGAGGACTACACCGGGGAGCTGTTTTTT. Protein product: CASSLVEDYTGELFF.

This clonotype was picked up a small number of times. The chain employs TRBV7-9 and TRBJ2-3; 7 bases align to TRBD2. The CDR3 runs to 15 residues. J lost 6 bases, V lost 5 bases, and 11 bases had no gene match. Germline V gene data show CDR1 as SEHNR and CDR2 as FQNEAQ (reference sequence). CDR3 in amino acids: CASSPSGRGKDTQYF. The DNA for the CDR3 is TGTGCCAGCAGCCCCTCGGGGCGGGGGAAGGATACGCAGTATTTT.

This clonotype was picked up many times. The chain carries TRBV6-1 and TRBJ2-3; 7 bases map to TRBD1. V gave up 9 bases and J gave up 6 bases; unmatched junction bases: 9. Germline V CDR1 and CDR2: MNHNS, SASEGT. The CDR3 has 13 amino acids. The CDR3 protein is CASPGQRTDTQYF. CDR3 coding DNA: TGTGCCAGTCCGGGACAGCGTACGGATACGCAGTATTTT.

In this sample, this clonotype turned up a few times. As DNA, the CDR3 is TGTGCCAGCAGGGGAAGGGGGCGGACTAATGAAAAACTGTTTTTT. It translates to CASRGRGRTNEKLFF. The J gene is TRBJ1-4, the V gene TRBV2, with 7 nucleotides matching TRBD1. J gave up 2 bases and V 6 bases, and 6 bases lay outside the gene matches. The germline CDR1 and CDR2 sequences are SNHLY and FYNNEI. The CDR3 is 15 residues long.

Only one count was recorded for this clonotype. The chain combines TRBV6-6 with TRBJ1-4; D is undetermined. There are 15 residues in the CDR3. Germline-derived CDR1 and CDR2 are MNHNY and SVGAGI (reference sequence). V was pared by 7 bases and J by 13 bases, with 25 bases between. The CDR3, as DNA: TGTGCCAGCATTACTTCGGACGGAGTTGAGGAATTACTGTTTTTT. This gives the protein CASITSDGVEELLFF.

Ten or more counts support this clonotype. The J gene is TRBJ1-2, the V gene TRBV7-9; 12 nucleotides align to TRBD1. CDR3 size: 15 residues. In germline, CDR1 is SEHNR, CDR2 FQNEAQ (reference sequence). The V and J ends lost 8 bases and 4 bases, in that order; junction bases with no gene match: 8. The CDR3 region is CASSGAGQGAYGYTF. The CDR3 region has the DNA TGTGCCAGCTCCGGGGCGGGACAGGGGGCCTATGGCTACACCTTC.